These 13 T cell receptor beta chains originate from one sample sequenced in a study of T cell clones after liver transplantation (dated by TCRdb to between 2018 and 2021). Receptors were amplified or captured by the immunoSEQ multiplex PCR assay. Not all clones reach the TCRdb copy of this immuneACCESS table, which keeps in-frame sequences only. Checked studies attribute under half of the gap to unresolved V genes and leave the rest unexplained. Within this sample are fewer than 65,000 clones, with 60% to 80% of them counted one time only. The ten largest clonotypes hold 8% to 10% of the sample. The specimen was CD4+ T cells from blood, collected at the 22-month timepoint. The receptors derive from a human patient who received a liver transplant. Some T cells may originate with the graft donor following a transplant.

The chain has TRBV7-9 and TRBJ2-2; the D gene could be TRBD1 or TRBD2 (5 bases each). Trimming removed 0 bases at V and 0 bases at J, with 11 bases between. Germline values: CDR1 SEHNR, CDR2 FQNEAQ (reference sequence). This CDR3 contains 17 residues. CDR3 coding DNA: TGTGCCAGCAGCTTAGCGCCTAGGGGACCGAACACCGGGGAGCTGTTTTTT. This codes for CASSLAPRGPNTGELFF.

The CDR3 loop is CASSTGSAEAFF. CDR3 sequence (DNA): TGTGCCAGCAGTACAGGGAGCGCTGAAGCTTTCTTT. This rearrangement joins TRBV27 to TRBJ1-1, with TRBD1 as a possible D gene (6 bases). Per germline, CDR1 MNHEY and CDR2 SMNVEV (reference sequence). V shed 5 bases and J shed 6 bases, with 10 bases lying between them. This CDR3 comprises 12 residues.

The rearrangement joins TRBV2 to TRBJ2-7, with unresolved D. V gave up 5 bases and J gave up 6 bases, with 14 bases separating them. CDR3 size: 13 residues. Germline loops: CDR1 SNHLY, CDR2 FYNNEI. This chain's CDR3 is CASSLQKGGEQYF. The CDR3 nucleotides are TGTGCCAGCAGTCTACAGAAAGGCGGCGAGCAGTACTTC. The full variable domain, with the rest looked up from reference TRBV2 and TRBJ2-7, is EPEVTQTPSHQVTQMGQEVILRCVPISNHLYFYWYRQILGQKVEFLVSFYNNEISEKSEIFDDQFSVERPDGSNFTLKIRSTKLEDSAMYFCASSLQKGGEQYFGPGTRLTVT.

By share of the sample, this clone is medium-sized (0.01 to 0.1%). CDR3 sequence: CASRPTTGGATGQFF. CDR3 nucleotide sequence: TGTGCCAGCAGACCCACCACAGGGGGCGCGACGGGACAGTTCTTC. The chain recombines TRBV6-5 with TRBJ2-1, with 9 bases identical to TRBD1. There are 15 residues in the CDR3. V lost 6 bases, J lost 13 bases, and 16 bases stayed unmatched. Germline values: CDR1 MNHEY, CDR2 SVGAGI.

CDR3 bases: TGTGCCAGCAGCGTAGGATTAGGGGTAGGCACAGATACGCAGTATTTT. Residues: CASSVGLGVGTDTQYF. This chain joins TRBV9 and TRBJ2-3, with a weak D call TRBD1 (5 bases). The V end was cut by 0 bases, the J end by 1 base, with 12 bases between. CDR1 is SGDLS, CDR2 YYNGEE, per germline. The CDR3 length is 16 residues.

V gene TRBV7-2 combines with J gene TRBJ2-3, with D possibly being TRBD1 (7 bases). Germline V CDR1 and CDR2: SGHTA, FQGNSA. This CDR3 contains 14 residues. Trimming removed 5 bases at V and 2 bases at J, with 11 bases between. CDR3 residues: CASSAGQFTDTQYF. CDR3 coding DNA: TGTGCCAGCAGCGCGGGACAGTTCACAGATACGCAGTATTTT.

This clone has more than one count but fewer than ten. V usage is TRBV28 and J usage is TRBJ1-2; D is uncertain. CDR3 length: 12 amino acids. The germline V gene has CDR1 MDHEN and CDR2 SYDVKM. The V and J ends lost 2 bases and 4 bases respectively, with 5 bases between them. Here the CDR3 DNA reads TGTGCCAGCAGTTTAGCAGGCTATGGCTACACCTTC. Its protein product is CASSLAGYGYTF.

The V call is TRBV7-2, the J call TRBJ2-6; no clear D. V was shortened by 9 bases and J by 0 bases, with 6 bases between the two germline ends. CDR3 length equals 13 residues. Germline V gene data show CDR1 as SGHTA and CDR2 as FQGNSA. CDR3 amino acids: CASRDSGANVLTF. In nucleotides, the CDR3 is TGTGCCAGTCGCGACTCTGGGGCCAACGTCCTGACTTTC.

The chain links TRBV7-9 to TRBJ2-1; 9 positions match TRBD2. V trimming: 1 base; J trimming: 6 bases; junction bases outside the gene matches: 1. This CDR3 region has 14 residues. CDR1 and CDR2 (germline): SEHNR, FQNEAQ (reference sequence). DNA of the CDR3: TGTGCCAGCAGCTTAGGCGGGGGGGTCAATGAGCAGTTCTTC. Protein: CASSLGGGVNEQFF.

The chain carries TRBV7-3 and TRBJ1-2, with D hard to call. Trimming took off 0 bases at V and 0 bases at J, with 11 bases between the two ends. Germline assignment: CDR1 SGHTA and CDR2 FQGTGA. CDR3 length: 16 residues. DNA of the CDR3: TGTGCCAGCAGCTTAACGAGGCAGCCGGCTAACTATGGCTACACCTTC. The encoded protein is CASSLTRQPANYGYTF.

This clone was seen once. V and J are TRBV7-8 and TRBJ1-2, with 9 bases identical to TRBD1. V lost 1 base and J lost 6; bases outside the gene matches: 3. The CDR3 is 14 amino acids. Per the germline V gene, CDR1 is SGHVS and CDR2 is FQNEAQ. The CDR3 DNA follows: TGTGCCAGCAGCTTAGGACAGGGGGAAGATGGCTACACCTTC. As protein: CASSLGQGEDGYTF. The complete variable domain, with remaining parts taken from reference TRBV7-8 and TRBJ1-2, reads GAGVSQSPRYKVAKRGQDVALRCDPISGHVSLFWYQQALGQGPEFLTYFQNEAQLDKSGLPSDRFFAERPEGSVSTLKIQRTQQEDSAVYLCASSLGQGEDGYTFGSGTRLTVV.

About this clone: The junction and the germline gene differ at one end; a read error may be behind it. The rearrangement joins TRBV18 to TRBJ1-1; 7 bases agree with TRBD1. This CDR3 has 15 amino acids. Germline loops: CDR1 KGHSH, CDR2 LQKENI. CDR3 coding DNA: TGTGCCAGCTCTCCACTGGGACAGACGAACGCTGAAGCTTTCTTT. Its translation: CASSPLGQTNAEAFF.

The genes are TRBV28 and TRBJ1-5; perhaps TRBD1 as D (6 bases). Germline V CDR1 and CDR2: MDHEN, SYDVKM. Trimming left V 6 bases short and J 0 bases short, with 12 bases between. The CDR3 is made up of 15 amino acids. CDR3 bases: TGTGCCAGCAGCACACCACAGGGTAGCAATCAGCCCCAGCATTTT. It specifies CASSTPQGSNQPQHF.